The present T cell receptor beta chain was sequenced within a study of T cell responses to AZD1222 COVID-19 vaccine. This table comes from immunoSEQ multiplex PCR, and its TCRdb copy is limited to in-frame clones, with some not included. The sample yields around 110,000 clones, more than 85% seen once. V was clipped by 4 bases and J by 0 bases, with 12 bases between them. Germline V gene sequence: CDR1 MGHRA, CDR2 YSYEKL. The CDR3 is 16 amino acids. This TCR derives from an adult in good health. The rearrangement joins TRBV4-1 to TRBJ1-4; D perhaps matches TRBD1 (5 bases). Material: peripheral blood, obtained on day 0 of AZD1222 vaccination. The CDR3, as DNA: TGCGCCAGCAGCCTGGTTCTGGGGGCAACTAATGAAAAACTGTTTTTT. Amino acids: CASSLVLGATNEKLFF.